This is a list of T cell receptor beta chains from one sample in a study of shared clonotypes between healthy human individuals. Sequenced by immunoSEQ multiplex PCR; TCRdb stores in-frame clones only, minus some. Counted here are hundreds of thousands of clones, roughly 72% occurring once; the ten biggest clones make up roughly 2%. Source material: memory CD4+ T cells sorted from blood. The receptors shown here come from a woman aged 25 to 39 in good health. The CDR3 runs from the conserved cysteine through the conserved F or W. Each record gives: J gene, D gene, V gene, clone size, CDR3 DNA, CDR3 protein. The D gene is left open where the match is weak. The size entry is marked missing in some rows and otherwise reads once, few, many or a size class.

J gene: TRBJ2-7
D gene: TRBD2
V gene: TRBV5-5
clone size: NA
CDR3 DNA: TGTGCCAGCAGTACTAGCGGGAGGGCGTACGAGCAGTACTTC
CDR3 protein: CASSTSGRAYEQYF

J gene: TRBJ2-1
D gene: TRBD2
V gene: TRBV28
clone size: NA
CDR3 DNA: TGTGCCAGCAGTACAGCGGGAGGAGTGTACAATGAGCAGTTCTTC
CDR3 protein: CASSTAGGVYNEQFF

J gene: TRBJ2-1
D gene: TRBD2
V gene: TRBV28
clone size: NA
CDR3 DNA: TGTGCCAGCAGCCGCCTAGCGGGAGTGGGGGGCAATGAGCAGTTCTTC
CDR3 protein: CASSRLAGVGGNEQFF

J gene: TRBJ2-3
D gene: NA
V gene: TRBV9
clone size: NA
CDR3 DNA: TGTGCCAGCGGTCCTGGGGGCGCCGGCACAGATACGCAGTATTTT
CDR3 protein: CASGPGGAGTDTQYF

J gene: TRBJ2-1
D gene: NA
V gene: TRBV30
clone size: NA
CDR3 DNA: TGTGCCTGGAGTGGGGCCGGTATTAGGCGCAATGAGCAGTTCTTC
CDR3 protein: CAWSGAGIRRNEQFF

J gene: TRBJ1-1
D gene: NA
V gene: TRBV30
clone size: NA
CDR3 DNA: TGTGCCTGGGGGGGTACTGAAGCTTTCTTT
CDR3 protein: CAWGGTEAFF

J gene: TRBJ2-7
D gene: TRBD1
V gene: TRBV28
clone size: few
CDR3 DNA: TGTGCCAGCAGACCTCGGAGACAGGGGGCTTACTCCTACGAGCAGTACTTC
CDR3 protein: CASRPRRQGAYSYEQYF

J gene: TRBJ2-5
D gene: NA
V gene: TRBV19
clone size: once
CDR3 DNA: TGTGCCAGTAGTCATCGGGGAGAGACCCAGTACTTC
CDR3 protein: CASSHRGETQYF

J gene: TRBJ2-1
D gene: NA
V gene: TRBV30
clone size: few
CDR3 DNA: TGTGCCTGGAGCCTTAAGGGGAAGCAGTTCTTC
CDR3 protein: CAWSLKGKQFF

J gene: TRBJ2-1
D gene: NA
V gene: TRBV27
clone size: NA
CDR3 DNA: TGTGCCAGCAGTAGCCGACAGACCGTCTTAATTAATGAGCAGTTCTTC
CDR3 protein: CASSSRQTVLINEQFF

J gene: TRBJ2-2
D gene: TRBD2
V gene: TRBV28
clone size: NA
CDR3 DNA: TGTGCCAGCAGTTTAGCGGGAGGTGTCGACACCGGGGAGCTGTTTTTT
CDR3 protein: CASSLAGGVDTGELFF

J gene: TRBJ2-2
D gene: NA
V gene: TRBV4-1
clone size: once
CDR3 DNA: TGCGCCAGCAGCCAAGGGATGGGGCCAAACACCGGGGAGCTGTTTTTT
CDR3 protein: CASSQGMGPNTGELFF

J gene: TRBJ2-2
D gene: NA
V gene: TRBV2
clone size: NA
CDR3 DNA: TGTGCCAGCAGGGAGACAGGGAACACCGGGGAGCTGTTTTTT
CDR3 protein: CASRETGNTGELFF

J gene: TRBJ1-5
D gene: TRBD1
V gene: TRBV19
clone size: NA
CDR3 DNA: TGTGCCAGTAGTATGTGGGCAGGGGGTGATAGCAATCAGCCCCAGCATTTT
CDR3 protein: CASSMWAGGDSNQPQHF

J gene: TRBJ1-4
D gene: TRBD1
V gene: TRBV28
clone size: NA
CDR3 DNA: TGTGCCAGCACCGGACAGGGTACAACTAATGAAAAACTGTTTTTT
CDR3 protein: CASTGQGTTNEKLFF

J gene: TRBJ2-1
D gene: NA
V gene: TRBV10-2
clone size: NA
CDR3 DNA: TGCGCCAGCAATGAGGGAGTGACCTCCTACAATGAGCAGTTCTTC
CDR3 protein: CASNEGVTSYNEQFF

J gene: TRBJ1-3
D gene: NA
V gene: TRBV5-1
clone size: few
CDR3 DNA: TGCGCCAGCAGCCCCGGGACGGATGGAAACACCATATATTTT
CDR3 protein: CASSPGTDGNTIYF

J gene: TRBJ2-2
D gene: NA
V gene: TRBV19
clone size: NA
CDR3 DNA: TGTGCCAGTATCGGGCCCACGAACACCGGGGAGCTGTTTTTT
CDR3 protein: CASIGPTNTGELFF